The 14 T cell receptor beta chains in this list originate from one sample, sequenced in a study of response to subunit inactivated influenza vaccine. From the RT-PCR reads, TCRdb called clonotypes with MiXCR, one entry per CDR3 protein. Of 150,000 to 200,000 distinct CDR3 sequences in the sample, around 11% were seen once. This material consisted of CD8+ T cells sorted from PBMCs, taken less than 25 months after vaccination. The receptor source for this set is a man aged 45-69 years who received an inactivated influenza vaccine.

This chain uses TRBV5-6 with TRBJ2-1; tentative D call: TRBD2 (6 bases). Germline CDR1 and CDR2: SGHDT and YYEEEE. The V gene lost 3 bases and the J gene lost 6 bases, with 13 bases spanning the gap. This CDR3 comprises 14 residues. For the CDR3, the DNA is TGTGCCAGCAGCTCGAGCGGGTTGGGCAATGAGCAGTTCTTC. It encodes CASSSSGLGNEQFF.

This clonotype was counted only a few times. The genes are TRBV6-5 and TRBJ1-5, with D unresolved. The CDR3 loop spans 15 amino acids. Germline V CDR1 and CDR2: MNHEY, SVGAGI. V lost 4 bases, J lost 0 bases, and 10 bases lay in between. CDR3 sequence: CASSSLRDSNQPQHF. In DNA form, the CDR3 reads TGTGCCAGCAGTTCCCTGCGGGATAGCAATCAGCCCCAGCATTTT.

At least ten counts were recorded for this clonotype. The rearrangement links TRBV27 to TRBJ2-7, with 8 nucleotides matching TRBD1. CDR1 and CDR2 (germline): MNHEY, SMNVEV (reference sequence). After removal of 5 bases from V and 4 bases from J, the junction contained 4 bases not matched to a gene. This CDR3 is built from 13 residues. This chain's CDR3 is CASSNQGAYEQYF. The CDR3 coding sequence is TGTGCCAGCAGTAATCAGGGGGCTTACGAGCAGTACTTC.

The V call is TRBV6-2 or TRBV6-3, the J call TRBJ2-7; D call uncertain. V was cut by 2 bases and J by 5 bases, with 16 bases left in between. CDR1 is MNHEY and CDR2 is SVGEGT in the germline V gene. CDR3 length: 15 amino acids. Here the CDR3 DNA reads TGTGCCAGCAGTTACCCATCCGCTGGGTTCGACGAGCAGTACTTC. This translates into CASSYPSAGFDEQYF.

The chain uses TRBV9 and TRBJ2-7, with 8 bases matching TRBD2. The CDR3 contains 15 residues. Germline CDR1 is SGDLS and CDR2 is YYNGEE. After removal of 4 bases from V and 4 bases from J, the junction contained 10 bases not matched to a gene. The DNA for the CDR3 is TGTGCCAGCAGCCCAACCGCGGCTAGCGGGTACGAGCAGTACTTC. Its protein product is CASSPTAASGYEQYF.

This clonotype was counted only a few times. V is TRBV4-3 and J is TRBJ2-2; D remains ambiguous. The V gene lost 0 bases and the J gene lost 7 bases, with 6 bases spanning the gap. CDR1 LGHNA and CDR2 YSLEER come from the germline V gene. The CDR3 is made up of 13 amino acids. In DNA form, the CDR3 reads TGCGCCAGCAGCCAAGATTATGGCGGGGAGCTGTTTTTT. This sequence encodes CASSQDYGGELFF.

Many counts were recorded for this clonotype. The CDR3 DNA reads as TGCAGCACTCGAGCGGGCACAGATACGCAGTATTTT. Its translation is CSTRAGTDTQYF. This chain uses TRBV29-1 with TRBJ2-3; a possible D gene is TRBD2 (5 bases). Deletions cut 8 bases from V and 1 base from J, with 10 bases between. The CDR3 covers 12 residues. The germline V gene encodes CDR1 SQVTM and CDR2 ANQGSEA.

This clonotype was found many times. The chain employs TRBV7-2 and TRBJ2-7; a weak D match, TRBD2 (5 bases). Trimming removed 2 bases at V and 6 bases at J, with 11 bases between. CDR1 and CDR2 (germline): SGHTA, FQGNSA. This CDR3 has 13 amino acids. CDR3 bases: TGTGCCAGCAGCTTAAGTCCCGCGGGCGAGCAGTACTTC. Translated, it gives CASSLSPAGEQYF.

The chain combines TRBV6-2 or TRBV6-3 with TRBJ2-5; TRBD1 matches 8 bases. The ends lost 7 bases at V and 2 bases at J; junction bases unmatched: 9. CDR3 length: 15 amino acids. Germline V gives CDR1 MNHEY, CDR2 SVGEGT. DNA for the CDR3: TGTGCCAGCACAGCGCCGGGGGACAGGCAAGAGACCCAGTACTTC. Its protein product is CASTAPGDRQETQYF.

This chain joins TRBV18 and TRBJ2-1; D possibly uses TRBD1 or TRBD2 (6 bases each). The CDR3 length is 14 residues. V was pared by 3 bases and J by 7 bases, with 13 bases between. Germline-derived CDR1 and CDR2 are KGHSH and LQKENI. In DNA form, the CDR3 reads TGTGCCAGCTCACCCGTCGGGGGCTCAAATGAGCAGTTCTTC. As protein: CASSPVGGSNEQFF.

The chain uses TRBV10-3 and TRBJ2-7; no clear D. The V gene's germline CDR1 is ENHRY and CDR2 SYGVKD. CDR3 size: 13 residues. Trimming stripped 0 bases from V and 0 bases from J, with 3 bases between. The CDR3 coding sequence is TGTGCCATCAGTGAGTCGAACTCCTACGAGCAGTACTTC. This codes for CAISESNSYEQYF.

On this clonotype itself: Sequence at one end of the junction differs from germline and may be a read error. This CDR3 reads CASSLWGSDKQYF. CDR3 sequence (DNA): TGTGCCAGCAGTTTATGGGGGTCAGATAAGCAGTATTTT. The chain joins TRBV27 to TRBJ2-3; D might be TRBD1 or TRBD2, each matching 5 bases. Germline CDR1 MNHEY, CDR2 SMNVEV (reference sequence). This CDR3 spans 13 amino acids.

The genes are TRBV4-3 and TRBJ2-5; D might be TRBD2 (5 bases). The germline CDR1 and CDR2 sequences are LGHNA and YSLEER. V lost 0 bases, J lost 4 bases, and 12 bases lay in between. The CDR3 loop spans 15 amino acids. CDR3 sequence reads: CASSQDRGEGETQYF. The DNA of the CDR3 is TGCGCCAGCAGCCAAGATCGGGGAGAGGGAGAGACCCAGTACTTC.

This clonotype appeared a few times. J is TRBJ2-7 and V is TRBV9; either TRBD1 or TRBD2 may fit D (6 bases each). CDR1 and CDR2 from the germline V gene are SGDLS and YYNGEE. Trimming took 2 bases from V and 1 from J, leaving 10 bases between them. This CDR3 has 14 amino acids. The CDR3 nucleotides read TGTGCCAGCAGCGTTCGAGGGGGGTCCTACGAGCAGTACTTC. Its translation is CASSVRGGSYEQYF.